Following are 27 T cell receptor beta chains from one sample sequenced in a study of human T cells and chemical hapten exposure. TCRdb called the RACE reads again in MiXCR, with one record for every CDR3 protein. This table holds 62,000 or so distinct CDR3 sequences, roughly 11% found once. Time point reported: patch test 3, about 24 weeks after DPC sensitization. Sample treatment: therapeutic diphenylcyclopropenone sensitization with weekly scalp DPC. The sample consisted of whole blood, taken in connection with sensitization to the hapten diphenylcyclopropenone (DPC). These receptors originate from a woman aged 25 to 45 with alopecia areata. Some clones in this sample may be carry-over from other donors' samples.

J is TRBJ2-7 and V is TRBV18, with 9 bases lining up with TRBD1. The CDR3 has 14 amino acids. Per the germline V gene, CDR1 is KGHSH and CDR2 is LQKENI. Trimming took 5 bases from V and 6 from J; bases not matched to a gene: 8. In nucleotides, the CDR3 is TGTGCCAGCTCAACGGGACAGGGCCTCCGCGAGCAGTACTTC. This gives the protein CASSTGQGLREQYF.

This chain joins TRBV6-6 and TRBJ1-5, with TRBD1 matching 10 bases. The CDR3 extends over 17 amino acids. Germline values: CDR1 MNHNY, CDR2 SVGAGI (reference sequence). Trimming removed 6 bases from V and 2 bases from J; junction bases left unmatched: 10. The CDR3 here is CASRPIDRGQGNQPQHF. The DNA of the CDR3 is TGTGCCAGCAGACCTATAGACAGGGGGCAAGGCAATCAGCCCCAGCATTTT.

This clonotype was counted a few times. The chain employs TRBV21-1 and TRBJ2-7. TRBV21-1 counts as a pseudogene. The CDR3 is made up of 12 amino acids. CDR3 nucleotides: TGTGCCAGCAGCTCAGGAAGGCGCGAGCAGTACTTC. Protein: CASSSGRREQYF.

This chain joins TRBV24-1 and TRBJ2-3; TRBD1 might be the D (6 bases). The CDR3 has 14 residues. The germline V and J ends were trimmed by 6 bases and 2 bases, with 11 bases remaining between them. Germline V lookup: CDR1 KGHDR, CDR2 SFDVKD. The DNA for the CDR3 is TGTGCCACCAGTCGGGGACACGTCACAGATACGCAGTATTTT. Its translation: CATSRGHVTDTQYF.

This clonotype was seen only a few times. The chain links TRBV29-1 to TRBJ2-7; D unresolved. The CDR3 covers 12 residues. The V end was cut by 1 base, the J end by 7 bases, with 11 bases between. The germline V gene encodes CDR1 SQVTM and CDR2 ANQGSEA. The CDR3 region is CSVEGSGEEQYF. CDR3 nucleotides: TGCAGCGTTGAAGGGTCTGGGGAAGAGCAGTACTTC.

The V call is TRBV4-3, the J call TRBJ1-1; D remains unclear. Germline lookup yields CDR1 LGHNA and CDR2 YSLEER. Trimming took 0 bases from V and 3 from J, leaving 8 bases between them. This CDR3 has 14 amino acids. The CDR3 DNA sequence: TGCGCCAGCAGCCAAGACGAGGCCCACACTGAAGCTTTCTTT. It translates to CASSQDEAHTEAFF.

The V call is TRBV19, the J call TRBJ2-1; TRBD2 aligns across 13 bases. CDR1 and CDR2 (germline): LNHDA, SQIVND (reference sequence). The CDR3 runs 15 residues. V shed 4 bases and J 8 bases; nucleotides not matched to a gene: 5. The chain's CDR3 is CASSTGTSGIYEQFF. CDR3 DNA: TGTGCCAGTAGTACCGGGACTAGCGGGATCTATGAGCAGTTCTTC.

This clonotype was picked up a small number of times. The chain is built from TRBV28 and TRBJ1-2, with 8 nucleotides matching TRBD1. The CDR3 extends over 13 amino acids. The germline CDR1 and CDR2 sequences are MDHEN and SYDVKM. The V segment lost 6 bases and the J segment 4 bases; nucleotides outside the gene matches: 4. CDR3 loop: CASRTGVVYGYTF. The CDR3 DNA reads TGTGCCAGCAGGACAGGGGTAGTCTATGGCTACACCTTC.

The rearrangement links TRBV28 to TRBJ1-1; 8 positions match TRBD1. The germline gives CDR1 MDHEN, CDR2 SYDVKM. The CDR3 length is 13 residues. V gave up 7 bases and J gave up 4 bases; unmatched junction bases: 5. CDR3 sequence (DNA): TGTGCCAGCATCATAGGACAGGGCACTGAAGCTTTCTTT. The encoded protein is CASIIGQGTEAFF.

This clonotype came up many times. This chain connects TRBV30 to TRBJ2-2; D is undetermined. This CDR3 has 11 residues. Trimming removed 1 base at V and 6 bases at J, with 3 bases between. Germline V gene lookup returns CDR1 GTSNPN and CDR2 SVGIG (reference sequence). For the CDR3, the DNA is TGTGCCTGGAGTGGCGCCGGGGAGCTGTTTTTT. Translated, it gives CAWSGAGELFF.

Many counts were recorded for this clonotype. The chain is built from TRBV6-1 and TRBJ2-1, with 8 bases matching TRBD2. Germline V lookup: CDR1 MNHNS, CDR2 SASEGT. J lost 9 bases, V lost 4 bases, and 11 bases had no gene match. This CDR3 has 15 residues. The CDR3, as DNA: TGTGCCAGCAGTGTATCCGGGACTAGTTTTGGTGAGCAGTTCTTC. This gives the protein CASSVSGTSFGEQFF.

This clonotype was seen at least ten times. This rearrangement joins TRBV6-5 to TRBJ1-1, with D unresolved. The V end lost 2 bases, the J end lost 4 bases, and 11 bases lay between the germline ends. CDR3 size: 14 residues. Germline assignment: CDR1 MNHEY and CDR2 SVGAGI. Here the CDR3 reads CASSYREVSTEAFF. In DNA, the CDR3 is TGTGCCAGCAGTTACCGGGAGGTGAGCACTGAAGCTTTCTTT.

This clonotype came up a few times. DNA for the CDR3: TGTGCCAGCAGTCTGGACCTGATCACAGATACGCAGTATTTT. Residues: CASSLDLITDTQYF. V usage is TRBV6-1 and J usage is TRBJ2-3; no reliable D call. The CDR3 runs to 14 residues. V lost 5 bases, J lost 2 bases, and 11 bases lay in between. Germline V lookup: CDR1 MNHNS, CDR2 SASEGT.

The chain links TRBV5-1 to TRBJ2-1; the D gene is possibly TRBD1 (5 bases). This CDR3 is 14 amino acids long. Germline V CDR1 and CDR2: SGHRS, YFSETQ. V was trimmed by 0 bases and J by 4 bases, leaving 8 bases between them. CDR3 DNA: TGCGCCAGCAGCTTGGGACAGCGTTACAATGAGCAGTTCTTC. Translation: CASSLGQRYNEQFF.

This clonotype was counted at least ten times. The V call is TRBV28, the J call TRBJ2-3; D gene uncertain. This CDR3 is 12 amino acids long. Trimming removed 2 bases from V and 1 base from J, with 1 base in between. Per the germline V gene, CDR1 is MDHEN and CDR2 is SYDVKM. CDR3 sequence (DNA): TGTGCCAGCAGTTTACGCACAGATACGCAGTATTTT. Translation: CASSLRTDTQYF.

The chain is built from TRBV2 and TRBJ2-3; 7 bases are shared with TRBD2. Germline-derived CDR1 and CDR2 are SNHLY and FYNNEI. The trim removed 8 bases at V and 0 bases at J, leaving 5 bases unmatched. This CDR3 region has 14 residues. CDR3: CASLAAVSTDTQYF. In DNA, the CDR3 is TGTGCCAGCCTAGCGGCAGTAAGCACAGATACGCAGTATTTT.

The V call is TRBV2, the J call TRBJ1-6; 7 nucleotides line up with TRBD1. The CDR3 covers 15 residues. With V trimmed by 3 bases and J by 6 bases, 5 bases remained unmatched. Germline assignment: CDR1 SNHLY and CDR2 FYNNEI. This CDR3 reads CASSDRGSGNSPLHF. As DNA, the CDR3 is TGTGCCAGCAGTGACAGGGGGTCCGGTAATTCACCCCTCCACTTT. Full variable domain (remainder filled in from reference TRBV2 and TRBJ1-6): EPEVTQTPSHQVTQMGQEVILRCVPISNHLYFYWYRQILGQKVEFLVSFYNNEISEKSEIFDDQFSVERPDGSNFTLKIRSTKLEDSAMYFCASSDRGSGNSPLHFGNGTRLTVT.

The chain uses TRBV30 and TRBJ1-1; D is ambiguous. The CDR3 is 13 amino acids. V was pared by 0 bases and J by 1 base, with 6 bases between. The germline CDR1 and CDR2 sequences are GTSNPN and SVGIG (reference sequence). The DNA for the CDR3 is TGTGCCTGGAGTGTTCGGGCGAACACTGAAGCTTTCTTT. It translates to CAWSVRANTEAFF.

V is TRBV28 and J is TRBJ1-5; D not certain. CDR1 is MDHEN, CDR2 SYDVKM, per germline. V lost 5 bases and J 6 bases, leaving 8 bases between the germline ends. The CDR3 sequence is 12 residues long. CDR3 DNA: TGTGCCAGCAGTCCCCCCGCTCAGCCCCAGCATTTT. This gives the protein CASSPPAQPQHF.

This clonotype was found a few times. The chain uses TRBV7-6 and TRBJ2-5, with D perhaps matching TRBD1 (6 bases). V dropped 5 bases and J dropped 5 bases, with 15 bases sitting between them. There are 14 residues in the CDR3. CDR1 and CDR2 from the germline V gene are SGHVS and FNYEAQ. The chain's CDR3 is CASSPGVASETQYF. In DNA, the CDR3 is TGTGCCAGCAGCCCAGGGGTCGCCTCGGAGACCCAGTACTTC.

This clonotype has at least ten counts. This chain uses TRBV7-3 with TRBJ2-2, with TRBD1 matching over 11 bases. The V gene's germline CDR1 is SGHTA and CDR2 FQGTGA. The CDR3 loop spans 18 amino acids. V was pared by 5 bases and J by 3 bases, with 11 bases of the junction left unmatched. The CDR3 region is CASSTRSPGQGDTGELFF. The DNA for the CDR3 is TGTGCCAGCAGCACCCGGAGCCCGGGACAGGGGGACACCGGGGAGCTGTTTTTT.

This clonotype came up a few times. The chain carries TRBV7-6 and TRBJ1-3; no clear D. CDR3 length equals 17 residues. Trimming cost V 2 bases and J 0 bases, with 14 bases left between them. Germline-derived CDR1 and CDR2 are SGHVS and FNYEAQ. CDR3 protein: CASSLYPMASSGNTIYF. The CDR3 nucleotides are TGTGCCAGCAGCTTATACCCCATGGCGAGCTCTGGAAACACCATATATTTT.

The chain joins TRBV29-1 to TRBJ2-7, with D uncertain. The germline V and J ends were trimmed by 4 bases and 4 bases, with 8 bases remaining between them. Germline CDR1 and CDR2: SQVTM and ANQGSEA. The CDR3 is 11 residues long. This CDR3 reads CSVALGYEQYF. CDR3 coding DNA: TGCAGCGTTGCCCTCGGGTACGAGCAGTACTTC.

This chain joins TRBV7-9 and TRBJ2-3, with 10 positions matching TRBD2. Germline V gene sequence: CDR1 SEHNR, CDR2 FQNEAQ (reference sequence). The J segment lost 3 bases and the V segment lost 5 bases, leaving 14 bases of the junction unmatched. CDR3 length equals 18 residues. CDR3 in amino acids: CASSLTSGGADQTDTQYF. CDR3 coding DNA: TGTGCCAGCAGCCTGACCAGCGGGGGGGCCGATCAGACAGATACGCAGTATTTT.

A few counts support this clonotype. The chain couples TRBV27 to TRBJ2-7; D is possibly TRBD2 (5 bases). Germline-derived CDR1 and CDR2 are MNHEY and SMNVEV (reference sequence). The germline V and J ends were trimmed by 6 bases and 3 bases, with 27 bases remaining between them. The CDR3 extends over 18 amino acids. The CDR3 reads CASSLSSSRVGLRYEQYF. CDR3 bases: TGTGCCAGCAGCCTAAGCTCCTCTAGAGTCGGACTCCGCTACGAGCAGTACTTC.

This chain uses TRBV2 with TRBJ2-6, with D hard to call. Trimming took off 3 bases at V and 0 bases at J, with 15 bases between the two ends. Germline loops: CDR1 SNHLY, CDR2 FYNNEI. The CDR3 length is 18 residues. The CDR3 nucleotides read TGTGCCAGCAGTGACGGGTGGAGCCGGAACTCTGGGGCCAACGTCCTGACTTTC. Translating it yields CASSDGWSRNSGANVLTF.

This clonotype has ten or more counts. The rearrangement joins TRBV12-3 or TRBV12-4 to TRBJ2-3, with TRBD2 identical over 12 bases. Trimming at V came to 4 bases and at J to 4 bases, leaving 9 bases not matched to a gene. CDR3 length: 17 residues. The CDR3 is CASSYLAGGPSADTQYF. CDR3 nucleotide sequence: TGTGCCAGCAGTTACCTAGCGGGAGGGCCATCTGCAGATACGCAGTATTTT.